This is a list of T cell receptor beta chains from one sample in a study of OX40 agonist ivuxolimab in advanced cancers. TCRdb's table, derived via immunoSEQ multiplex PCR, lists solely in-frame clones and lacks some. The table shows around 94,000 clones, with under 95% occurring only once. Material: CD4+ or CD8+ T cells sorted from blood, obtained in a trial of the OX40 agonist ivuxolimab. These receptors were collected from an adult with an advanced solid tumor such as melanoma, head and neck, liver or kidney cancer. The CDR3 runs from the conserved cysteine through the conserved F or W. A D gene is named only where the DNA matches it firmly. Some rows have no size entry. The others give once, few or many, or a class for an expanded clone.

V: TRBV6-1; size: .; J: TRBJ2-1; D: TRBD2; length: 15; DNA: TGTGCCAGCAGTGCACTAGCGGGGAGGCACAGTGAGCAGTTCTTC; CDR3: CASSALAGRHSEQFF
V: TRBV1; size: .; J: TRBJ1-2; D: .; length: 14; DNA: TGCACCAGCAGCGGAGCCAGGGATAACTATGGCTACACCTTC; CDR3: CTSSGARDNYGYTF
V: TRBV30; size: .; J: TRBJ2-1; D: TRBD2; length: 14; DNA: TGTGCCTGGACCACACTAGCGGACTACAATGAGCAGTTCTTC; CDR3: CAWTTLADYNEQFF
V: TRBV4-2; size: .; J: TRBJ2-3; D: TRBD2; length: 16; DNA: TGTGCCAGCAGCCCACTAGCGGGGGGGACCACAGATACGCAGTATTTT; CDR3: CASSPLAGGTTDTQYF
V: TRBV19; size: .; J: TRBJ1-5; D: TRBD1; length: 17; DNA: TGTGCCAGCGCCGGGACAGGGGGCGTTGGGGGCAATCAGCCCCAGCATTTT; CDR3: CASAGTGGVGGNQPQHF
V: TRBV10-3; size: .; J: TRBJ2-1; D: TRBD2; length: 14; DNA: TGTGCCACCCGACTAGCGGGATCCTACAATGAGCAGTTCTTC; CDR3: CATRLAGSYNEQFF
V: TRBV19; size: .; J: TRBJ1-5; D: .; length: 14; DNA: TGTGCCAGTAGTATGGTCAGGGTGGATCAGCCCCAGCATTTT; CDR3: CASSMVRVDQPQHF
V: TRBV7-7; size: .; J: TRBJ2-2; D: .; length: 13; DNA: TGTGCTAGCAGCTTAGATGGCAATGGGGAGCTGTTTTTT; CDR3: CASSLDGNGELFF
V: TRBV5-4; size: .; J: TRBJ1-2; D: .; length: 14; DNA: TGTGCCAGCAGCTTGACGGGGATAGGGAATGGCTACACCTTC; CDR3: CASSLTGIGNGYTF
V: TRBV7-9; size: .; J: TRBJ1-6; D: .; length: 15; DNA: TGTGCCAGCAGCTTCGGGTCTCCTTATAATTCACCCCTCCACTTT; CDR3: CASSFGSPYNSPLHF
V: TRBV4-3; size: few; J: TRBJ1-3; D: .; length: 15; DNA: TGCGCCAGCAGTCGGGACATAGGCTCTGGAAACACCATATATTTT; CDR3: CASSRDIGSGNTIYF
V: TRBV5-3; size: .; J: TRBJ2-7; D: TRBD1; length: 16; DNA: TGTGCCAGAAGCCGCCAGGACAGGGGAAATCTCTACGAGCAGTACTTC; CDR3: CARSRQDRGNLYEQYF
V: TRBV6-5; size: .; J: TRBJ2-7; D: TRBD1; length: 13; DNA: TGTGCCAGCAGTCGGGACAGGGGCTACGAGCAGTACTTC; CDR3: CASSRDRGYEQYF
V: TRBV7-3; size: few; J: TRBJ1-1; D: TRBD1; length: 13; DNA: TGTGCCAGCAGCTTCGGGACAGGCACTGAAGCTTTCTTT; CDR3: CASSFGTGTEAFF
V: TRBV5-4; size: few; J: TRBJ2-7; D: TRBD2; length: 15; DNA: TGTGCCAGCAGCTTGGAGCTAGCGGGATCTTACGAGCAGTACTTC; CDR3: CASSLELAGSYEQYF
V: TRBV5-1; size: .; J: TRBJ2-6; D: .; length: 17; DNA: TGCGCCAGCAGCTTGGTGTTCGGGAACTCTGGGGCCAACGTCCTGACTTTC; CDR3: CASSLVFGNSGANVLTF
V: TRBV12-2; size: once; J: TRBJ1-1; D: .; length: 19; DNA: TGTGCAAGTCGCTTATTGATTCGGGGACCAGGGTTTTTGTCCACTGAAGCTTTCTTT; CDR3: CASRLLIRGPGFLSTEAFF
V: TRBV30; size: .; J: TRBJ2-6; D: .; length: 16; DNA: TGTGCCTGGAGGGGGGGAGGATACTCTGGGGCCAACGTCCTGACTTTC; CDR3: CAWRGGGYSGANVLTF
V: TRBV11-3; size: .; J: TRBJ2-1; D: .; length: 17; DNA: TGTGCCAGCAGCTTAGTGGGCACAGGCCTAGGGTACAATGAGCAGTTCTTC; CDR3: CASSLVGTGLGYNEQFF
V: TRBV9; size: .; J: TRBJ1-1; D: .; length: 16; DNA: TGTGCCAGCAGCGTAGAATCTCAGGGGACGGACACTGAAGCTTTCTTT; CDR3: CASSVESQGTDTEAFF
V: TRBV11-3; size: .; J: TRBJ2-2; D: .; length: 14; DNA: TGTGCCAGCAGCCGGGGGATTGGTCCCGGGGAGCTGTTTTTT; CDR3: CASSRGIGPGELFF
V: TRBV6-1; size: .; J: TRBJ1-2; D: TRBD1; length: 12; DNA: TGTGCCACCGACAGGGCTGGCTATGGCTACACCTTC; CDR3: CATDRAGYGYTF
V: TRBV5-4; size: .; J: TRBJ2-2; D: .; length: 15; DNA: TGTGCCAGCAGCGCCAGGACTTCTCACACCGGGGAGCTGTTTTTT; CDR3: CASSARTSHTGELFF
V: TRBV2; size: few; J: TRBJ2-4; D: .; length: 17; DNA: TGTGCCAGCAGTGAAGTAGGGGAGAGTTCGCGCGGAAACATTCAGTACTTC; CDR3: CASSEVGESSRGNIQYF
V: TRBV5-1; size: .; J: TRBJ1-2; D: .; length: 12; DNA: TGCGCCAGCAGCTTGGGGGGGTATGGCTACACCTTC; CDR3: CASSLGGYGYTF
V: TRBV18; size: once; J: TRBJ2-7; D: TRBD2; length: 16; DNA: TGTGCCAGCTCACCCCTCCCAGCGGGAGCCTCCTACGAGCAGTACTTC; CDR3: CASSPLPAGASYEQYF
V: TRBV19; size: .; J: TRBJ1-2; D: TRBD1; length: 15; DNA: TGTGCCAGTAGTCCCCCGGGACAGGGGACGGGTGGCTACACCTTC; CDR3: CASSPPGQGTGGYTF
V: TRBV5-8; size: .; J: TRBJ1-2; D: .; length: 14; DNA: TGTGCCAGCAGCTTGTACAGTCAAGACTATGGCTACACCTTC; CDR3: CASSLYSQDYGYTF
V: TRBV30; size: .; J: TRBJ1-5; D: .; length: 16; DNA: TGTGCCTGGAACCCCGGGGCAGCCTATAGCAATCAGCCCCAGCATTTT; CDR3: CAWNPGAAYSNQPQHF
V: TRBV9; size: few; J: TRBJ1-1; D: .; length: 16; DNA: TGTGCCAGCAGCGGTTCAGGGGTATCTAGTTACACTGAAGCTTTCTTT; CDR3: CASSGSGVSSYTEAFF
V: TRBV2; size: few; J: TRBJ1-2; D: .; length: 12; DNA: TGTGCCAGCAACACAGGGTGGGGCGGCTACACCTTC; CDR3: CASNTGWGGYTF
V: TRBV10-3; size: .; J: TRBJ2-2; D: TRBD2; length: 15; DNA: TGTGCCCTCAGGAGCGGGAGGGAGAACACCGGGGAGCTGTTTTTT; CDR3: CALRSGRENTGELFF
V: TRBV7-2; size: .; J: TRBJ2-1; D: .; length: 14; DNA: TGTGCCAGCAGCTTAGTCACCGGGAGTGTCGAGCAGTTCTTC; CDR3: CASSLVTGSVEQFF
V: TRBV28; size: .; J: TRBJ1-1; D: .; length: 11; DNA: TGTGCCAGCAGTTTTGGGCGGCAGGCTTTCTTT; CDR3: CASSFGRQAFF
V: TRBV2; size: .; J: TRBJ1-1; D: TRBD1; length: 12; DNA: TGTGCCAGTACAGACAGGGCCACTGAAGCTTTCTTT; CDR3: CASTDRATEAFF
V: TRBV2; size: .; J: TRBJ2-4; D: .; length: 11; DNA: TGTGCCAGGGGACTTCGGGACATTCAGTACTTC; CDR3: CARGLRDIQYF
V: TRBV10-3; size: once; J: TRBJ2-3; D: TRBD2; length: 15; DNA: TGTGCCATCGGGGGGGGAGGGGACGTCACAGATACGCAGTATTTT; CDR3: CAIGGGGDVTDTQYF
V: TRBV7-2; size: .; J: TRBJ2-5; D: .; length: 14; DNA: TGTGCCAGCAGCATTAAAGCGGGTCAAGAGACCCAGTACTTC; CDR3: CASSIKAGQETQYF
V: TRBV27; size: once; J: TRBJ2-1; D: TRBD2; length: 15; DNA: TGTGCCAGCAGTTTTATAGCGGGAAGGGACAATGAGCAGTTCTTC; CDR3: CASSFIAGRDNEQFF
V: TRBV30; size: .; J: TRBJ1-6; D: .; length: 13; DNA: TGTGCCTGGAGTTATAGTGGCATTTCACCCCTCCACTTT; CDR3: CAWSYSGISPLHF
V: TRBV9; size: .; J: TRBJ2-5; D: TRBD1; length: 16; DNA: TGTGCCAGCAGCCCCCAGTCCCGGGACAGGGGGGAGACCCAGTACTTC; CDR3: CASSPQSRDRGETQYF
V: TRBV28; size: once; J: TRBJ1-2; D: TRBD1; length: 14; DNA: TGTGCCAGCAGTCCAGGGGGACAGGCCTATGGCTACACCTTC; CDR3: CASSPGGQAYGYTF
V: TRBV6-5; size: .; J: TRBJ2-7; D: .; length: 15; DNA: TGTGCCAGCAGTTACTCGAAAGTCACCTCCTACGAGCAGTACTTC; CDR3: CASSYSKVTSYEQYF
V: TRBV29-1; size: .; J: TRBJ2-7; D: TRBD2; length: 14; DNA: TGCAGCGTTTCCAGCGGGAGGGCCACTCGGGAGCAGTACTTC; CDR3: CSVSSGRATREQYF
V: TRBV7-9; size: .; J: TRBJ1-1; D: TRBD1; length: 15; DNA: TGTGCCAGCAGCACGGACAGGGGGCGGGGGCCTGAAGCTTTCTTT; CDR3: CASSTDRGRGPEAFF
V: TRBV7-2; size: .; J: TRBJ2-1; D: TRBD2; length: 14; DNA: TGTGCCAGCACCTCAGCGGGAGCGTTGAATGAGCAGTTCTTC; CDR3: CASTSAGALNEQFF
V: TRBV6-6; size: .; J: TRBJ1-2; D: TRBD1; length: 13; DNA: TGTGCCAGCTTACGGGAGGGGGCGCATGGCTACACCTTC; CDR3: CASLREGAHGYTF
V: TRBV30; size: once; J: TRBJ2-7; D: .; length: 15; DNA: TGTGCCTGGAGTCAGGACGTCGGGGGCCGGGACGAGCAGTACTTC; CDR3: CAWSQDVGGRDEQYF
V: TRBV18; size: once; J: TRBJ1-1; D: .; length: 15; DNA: TGTGCCAGCTCACCATTTGCAGGGGAGAACACTGAAGCTTTCTTT; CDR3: CASSPFAGENTEAFF
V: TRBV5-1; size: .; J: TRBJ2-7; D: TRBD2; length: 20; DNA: TGCGCCAGCAGCTTCGCTATCCGGACTAGCGGGGGAGAAAGGCGCTACGAGCAGTACTTC; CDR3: CASSFAIRTSGGERRYEQYF
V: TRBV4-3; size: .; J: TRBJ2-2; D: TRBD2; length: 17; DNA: TGCGCCAGCAGCCAGGATACTAGCGGGGGATACACCGGGGAGCTGTTTTTT; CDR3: CASSQDTSGGYTGELFF
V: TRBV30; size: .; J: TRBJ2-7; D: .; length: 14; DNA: TGTGCCTGGAGTAGGTTAGCAATGCTGGGCGAGCAGTACTTC; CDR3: CAWSRLAMLGEQYF
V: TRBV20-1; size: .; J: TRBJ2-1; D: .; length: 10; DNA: TGCAGTGCTACGAACAATGAGCAGTTCTTC; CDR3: CSATNNEQFF
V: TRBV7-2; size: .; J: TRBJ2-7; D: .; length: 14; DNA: TGTGCCAGCAGCTCACAGCCCAGGGGCTACGAGCAGTACTTC; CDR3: CASSSQPRGYEQYF
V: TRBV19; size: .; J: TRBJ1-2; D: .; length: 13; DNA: TGTGCCAGTAGAAGTACGGCCGATCACGGCTACACCTTC; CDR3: CASRSTADHGYTF
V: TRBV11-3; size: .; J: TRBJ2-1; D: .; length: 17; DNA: TGTGCCAGCAGCTTGCGGATTAGTCCACTGGCGAACAATGAGCAGTTCTTC; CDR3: CASSLRISPLANNEQFF
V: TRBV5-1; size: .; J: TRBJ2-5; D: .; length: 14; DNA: TGCGCCAGCAGCTCTCCGGGTCTTTTGGAGACCCAGTACTTC; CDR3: CASSSPGLLETQYF
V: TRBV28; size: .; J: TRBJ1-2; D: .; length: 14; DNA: TGTGCCAGCACCTGGACACCAGTTCGGGATGGCTACACCTTC; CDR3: CASTWTPVRDGYTF
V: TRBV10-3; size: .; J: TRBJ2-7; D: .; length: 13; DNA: TGTGCCATCAGTGAGGGGGTGGGATACGAGCAGTACTTC; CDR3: CAISEGVGYEQYF
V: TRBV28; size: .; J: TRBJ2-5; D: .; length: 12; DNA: TGTGCCAGCAGCCGAGTCCCAGAGACCCAGTACTTC; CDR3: CASSRVPETQYF